These 29 T cell receptor beta chains were sequenced from one sample in a study of beta chain features in type 1 diabetes. All of the isolated RNA was reverse transcribed, so expressed TCRB transcripts were sequenced. The protocol was immunoSEQ multiplex PCR, while the TCRdb copy is restricted to in-frame clones and leaves out a portion. The data hold some 150,000 clones, with around an eighth observed a single time. Findings of the study overall: In all four CD4+ subsets, TCRB CDR3 length was significantly, moderately reduced in type 1 diabetes.

The antigens of these receptors remain unknown. Source material: central memory CD4+ T cells from blood. The source of these receptors is a man aged 18 to 35 with type 1 diabetes.

This clone was observed a few times. V and J are TRBV20-1 and TRBJ2-7; D is unclear. Germline lookup yields CDR1 DFQATT and CDR2 SNEGSKA (reference sequence). The CDR3 extends over 11 amino acids. V was cut by 5 bases and J by 1 base, with 6 bases left in between. This chain's CDR3 is CSAEWSYEQYF. The CDR3 nucleotides are TGCAGTGCTGAGTGGTCCTACGAGCAGTACTTC.

This clone was observed a handful of times. The chain combines TRBV11-1 with TRBJ2-5, with D perhaps given as TRBD1 or TRBD2 (5 bases each). The V end lost 1 base, the J end lost 1 base, and 10 bases lay between the germline ends. This CDR3 contains 15 residues. Germline CDR1 is SGHAT and CDR2 is FQDESV (reference sequence). CDR3 nucleotide sequence: TGTGCCAGCAGCTTAGACTCCGGGACCCAAGAGACCCAGTACTTC. Translation: CASSLDSGTQETQYF. Full variable domain (rest looked up from reference TRBV11-1 and TRBJ2-5): EAEVAQSPRYKITEKSQAVAFWCDPISGHATLYWYRQILGQGPELLVQFQDESVVDDSQLPKDRFSAERLKGVDSTLKIQPAELGDSAMYLCASSLDSGTQETQYFGPGTRLLVL.

This clone showed up many times. The V and J genes are TRBV19 and TRBJ2-3, with D uncertain. This CDR3 spans 15 amino acids. V lost 5 bases and J 4 bases, leaving 16 bases between the germline ends. CDR1 is LNHDA and CDR2 is SQIVND in the germline V gene (reference sequence). The CDR3 region has the DNA TGTGCCAGTAGTCCAATCGTTTGGAGCCCAGATACGCAGTATTTT. It is translated as CASSPIVWSPDTQYF.

The genes are TRBV19 and TRBJ1-6; unclear D gene. Trimming stripped 4 bases from V and 10 bases from J, with 26 bases between. This CDR3 spans 18 amino acids. Germline V gene lookup returns CDR1 LNHDA and CDR2 SQIVND (reference sequence). The CDR3 DNA follows: TGTGCCAGTAGTACCCCACGAGAAGGATTCGCCCACTCGTCACCCCTCCACTTT. Encoded protein: CASSTPREGFAHSSPLHF.

The sample holds many counts of this clone. The limits of the CDR3 on the DNA are not certain, so only TCRdb's listed CDR3 is given. CDR3: CASSTSRQMNTEAFF. The chain employs TRBV27 and TRBJ1-1; TRBD1 is the table's D call, not checked against the DNA. The CDR3 is 15 amino acids long, termini counted. Germline V lookup: CDR1 MNHEY, CDR2 SMNVEV (reference sequence).

The CDR3 reads CASSSQQGSGEAFF. The CDR3 DNA follows: TGTGCCAGCAGCTCCCAACAGGGTAGCGGTGAAGCTTTCTTT. The rearrangement uses TRBV5-4 and TRBJ1-1; D is possibly TRBD1 (6 bases). V was trimmed by 3 bases and J by 7 bases, leaving 16 bases between them. Germline values: CDR1 SGHNT, CDR2 YYREEE (reference sequence). The CDR3 covers 14 residues.

The table lists this clone with a few counts. A much larger clone differs by one base, so this may be a read error. This chain links TRBV30 with TRBJ2-5; D is unresolved. Trimming cost V 8 bases and J 4 bases, with 11 bases left between them. The CDR3 length is 11 residues. Germline loops: CDR1 GTSNPN, CDR2 SVGIG (reference sequence). In DNA, the CDR3 is TGTGCCGAAGCTAAGGGAGAGACCCAGTACTTC. Its translation is CAEAKGETQYF.

V gene TRBV7-3 combines with J gene TRBJ2-1; no reliable D call. Germline CDR1 reads SGHTA; CDR2 reads FQGTGA. The CDR3 extends over 15 amino acids. The V gene lost 5 bases and the J gene lost 6 bases, with 17 bases spanning the gap. The DNA of the CDR3 is TGTGCCAGCAGCCCCGCCCTCGGGCAGTCCAATGAGCAGTTCTTC. Its protein product is CASSPALGQSNEQFF. Complete variable domain (other parts from reference TRBV7-3 and TRBJ2-1): GAGVSQTPSNKVTEKGKYVELRCDPISGHTALYWYRQSLGQGPEFLIYFQGTGAADDSGLPNDRFFAVRPEGSVSTLKIQRTERGDSAVYLCASSPALGQSNEQFFGPGTRLTVL.

This clone has more than one count but fewer than ten. The chain combines TRBV7-8 with TRBJ1-1; D uncertain. The CDR3 extends over 15 amino acids. CDR1 SGHVS and CDR2 FQNEAQ come from the germline V gene. V lost 5 bases and J lost 3, with 16 bases in between. CDR3: CASSQEVGWDTEAFF. CDR3 nucleotides: TGTGCCAGCAGCCAAGAGGTAGGGTGGGACACTGAAGCTTTCTTT.

The V and J genes are TRBV9 and TRBJ1-3; the D is unclear. V was pared by 0 bases and J by 3 bases, with 4 bases between. This CDR3 comprises 13 residues. Germline CDR1 is SGDLS and CDR2 is YYNGEE. CDR3 amino acids: CASSVGSGNTIYF. The CDR3 bases are TGTGCCAGCAGCGTAGGAAGTGGAAACACCATATATTTT.

CDR3 sequence (DNA): TGTGCCAGCAGCCAAACTCGAAATACAGATACGCAGTATTTT. Protein: CASSQTRNTDTQYF. The rearrangement uses TRBV7-3 and TRBJ2-3; D ambiguous. With 5 bases removed from V and 3 bases from J, the gap between germline ends came to 12 bases. Germline values: CDR1 SGHTA, CDR2 FQGTGA. CDR3 size: 14 residues.

This clone was detected a few times. The chain employs TRBV27 and TRBJ1-2, with D unclear. This CDR3 has 13 amino acids. From germline, CDR1 is MNHEY and CDR2 SMNVEV (reference sequence). V was cut by 8 bases and J by 7 bases, with 17 bases left in between. CDR3 in DNA: TGTGCCAGCGGGCAAGGTTACTCCTCTGGCTACACCTTC. As protein: CASGQGYSSGYTF.

The chain is built from TRBV9 and TRBJ1-1; 7 nucleotides line up with TRBD1. The trim removed 0 bases at V and 4 bases at J, leaving 3 bases unmatched. There are 14 residues in the CDR3. Germline assignment: CDR1 SGDLS and CDR2 YYNGEE. Here the CDR3 reads CASSVGSGGTEAFF. The DNA of the CDR3 is TGTGCCAGCAGCGTAGGTTCAGGGGGCACTGAAGCTTTCTTT.

This clone has a handful of counts. The CDR3 here is CASSGVGWAGEEEQYF. The CDR3 DNA sequence: TGTGCCAGCAGCGGCGTAGGGTGGGCAGGGGAAGAAGAGCAGTACTTC. The gene calls are TRBV9 and TRBJ2-7; tentative D call: TRBD1 (6 bases). The CDR3 totals 16 residues. Trimming took off 3 bases at V and 7 bases at J, with 23 bases between the two ends. Germline CDR1 SGDLS, CDR2 YYNGEE.

This clone showed up just a few times. The gene calls are TRBV7-2 and TRBJ2-7, with 11 bases identical to TRBD1. Per the germline V gene, CDR1 is SGHTA and CDR2 is FQGNSA. This CDR3 region has 14 residues. V lost 5 bases and J lost 2; bases outside the gene matches: 2. The CDR3 protein is CASSRTGGPYEQYF. CDR3 nucleotide sequence: TGTGCCAGCAGCCGGACAGGGGGCCCCTACGAGCAGTACTTC. The entire variable domain, with the rest obtained from reference TRBV7-2 and TRBJ2-7, is as follows: GAGVSQSPSNKVTEKGKDVELRCDPISGHTALYWYRQSLGQGLEFLIYFQGNSAPDKSGLPSDRFSAERTGGSVSTLTIQRTQQEDSAVYLCASSRTGGPYEQYFGPGTRLTVT.

This clone has a handful of counts. V usage is TRBV28 and J usage is TRBJ2-7; 8 bases are shared with TRBD1. The trim removed 3 bases at V and 9 bases at J, leaving 7 bases unmatched. CDR3 length equals 13 residues. CDR1 and CDR2 (germline): MDHEN, SYDVKM. CDR3 region: CASSLTDRGRQYF. DNA of the CDR3: TGTGCCAGCAGTTTGACCGACAGGGGTCGGCAGTACTTC.

In this sample, this clone turned up a few times. This CDR3 is CASRKDRVTETQYF. In nucleotides, the CDR3 is TGTGCCAGCAGAAAGGACAGGGTAACAGAGACCCAGTACTTC. The genes are TRBV7-2 and TRBJ2-5, with TRBD1 identical over 8 bases. In germline, CDR1 is SGHTA, CDR2 FQGNSA. CDR3 size: 14 residues. After removal of 6 bases from V and 4 bases from J, the junction contained 7 bases not matched to a gene.

V usage is TRBV10-3 and J usage is TRBJ1-2, with D unresolved. Germline V gives CDR1 ENHRY, CDR2 SYGVKD. The CDR3 contains 13 residues. V was pared by 0 bases and J by 7 bases, with 9 bases between. CDR3 in amino acids: CAISESIERGYTF. The DNA for the CDR3 is TGTGCCATCAGTGAGTCGATTGAGCGTGGCTACACCTTC.

This chain uses TRBV6-1 with TRBJ2-7, with unresolved D. The germline V gene has CDR1 MNHNS and CDR2 SASEGT. Trimming shortened V by 6 bases and J by 2 bases, and 8 bases separated the two germline ends. CDR3 length: 12 amino acids. The CDR3 DNA follows: TGTGCCAGCAGGGACGTGACCTACGAGCAGTACTTC. Translation: CASRDVTYEQYF.

V usage is TRBV7-9 and J usage is TRBJ1-1; TRBD1 is a possible D gene (5 bases). Germline V CDR1 and CDR2: SEHNR, FQNEAQ (reference sequence). Trimming cost V 1 base and J 6 bases, with 15 bases left between them. There are 15 residues in the CDR3. The CDR3 sequence is CASSLGAGKGAEAFF. Written as DNA, the CDR3 is TGTGCCAGCAGCTTAGGGGCAGGGAAGGGCGCTGAAGCTTTCTTT.

In its sample, this clone was seen once. V usage is TRBV6-1 and J usage is TRBJ2-3, with 8 bases matching TRBD2. With 7 bases clipped from V and 2 bases from J, the junction kept 2 bases outside the gene matches. The germline CDR1 and CDR2 sequences are MNHNS and SASEGT. The CDR3 totals 13 residues. The CDR3 bases are TGTGCCAGCATAGCGGGGCTCACAGATACGCAGTATTTT. It codes for CASIAGLTDTQYF.

Here the CDR3 DNA reads TGCGCCAGCAGTACCGGGACAGGGGGCGCCGGGGCCAACGTCCTGACTTTC. Amino acid sequence: CASSTGTGGAGANVLTF. The chain has TRBV5-1 and TRBJ2-6; TRBD1 agrees at 12 bases. This CDR3 region has 17 residues. The junction had 7 bases not matched to a gene; V was cut back by 5 bases and J by 4 bases. Germline CDR1 reads SGHRS; CDR2 reads YFSETQ.

To note about this clone: The sample carries other DNA sequences with the same CDR3. The rearrangement uses TRBV5-1 and TRBJ1-5, with D tentatively TRBD1 (5 bases). Deletions cut 0 bases from V and 3 bases from J, with 7 bases between. The CDR3 loop spans 14 amino acids. Germline lookup yields CDR1 SGHRS and CDR2 YFSETQ. The DNA for the CDR3 is TGCGCCAGCAGCTTGGCAGGGTCCAATCAGCCCCAGCATTTT. Translating it yields CASSLAGSNQPQHF.

Note on this clone: The identical CDR3 is also encoded by other nucleotide sequences in the sample. V usage is TRBV9 and J usage is TRBJ1-2, with unresolved D. The CDR3 runs 14 residues. Per the germline V gene, CDR1 is SGDLS and CDR2 is YYNGEE. The V end was cut by 2 bases, the J end by 0 bases, with 8 bases between. This CDR3 reads CASSVGAANYGYTF. The DNA for the CDR3 is TGTGCCAGCAGCGTCGGAGCAGCTAACTATGGCTACACCTTC. The full variable domain, its missing parts supplied by reference TRBV9 and TRBJ1-2, is DSGVTQTPKHLITATGQRVTLRCSPRSGDLSVYWYQQSLDQGLQFLIQYYNGEERAKGNILERFSAQQFPDLHSELNLSSLELGDSALYFCASSVGAANYGYTFGSGTRLTVV.

The sample holds a few counts of this clone. This rearrangement joins TRBV7-2 to TRBJ2-5, with D maybe TRBD2 (6 bases). V was trimmed by 2 bases and J by 2 bases, leaving 12 bases between them. The CDR3 runs 15 residues. Germline assignment: CDR1 SGHTA and CDR2 FQGNSA. Written as DNA, the CDR3 is TGTGCCAGCAGCTTAACCGGGACTGTTCAAGAGACCCAGTACTTC. Its protein is CASSLTGTVQETQYF.

V gene TRBV10-3 combines with J gene TRBJ2-7, with 9 nucleotides matching TRBD1. The CDR3 extends over 15 amino acids. V shed 11 bases, J shed 5 bases, and the junction held 16 bases outside the gene matches. In germline, CDR1 is ENHRY, CDR2 SYGVKD. The CDR3 spells CALILSGTGLDEQYF. The CDR3 DNA sequence: TGTGCCCTCATATTGTCCGGGACAGGGCTCGACGAGCAGTACTTC.

This clone was detected only a few times. A much larger clone differs from this one at a single base, so this may be a read error. The chain couples TRBV25-1 to TRBJ2-1; D is ambiguous. Per germline, CDR1 MGHDK and CDR2 SYGVNS. The CDR3 extends over 11 amino acids. The CDR3 region is CASSDYNEQVF. The CDR3 DNA is TGTGCCAGCAGTGATTATAATGAGCAGGTCTTC.

The genes are TRBV5-6 and TRBJ2-6; no clear D. The germline V gene encodes CDR1 SGHDT and CDR2 YYEEEE. V lost 3 bases to trimming and J lost 0 bases, with 7 bases between them. The CDR3 covers 15 residues. The CDR3 region is CASSSQSSGANVLTF. CDR3 sequence (DNA): TGTGCCAGCAGCTCCCAGAGCTCTGGGGCCAACGTCCTGACTTTC.

This clone was counted only a few times. The chain couples TRBV21-1 to TRBJ2-7; the table gives TRBD2 as D, unverified against the DNA. TRBV21-1 constitutes a pseudogene. The length of the CDR3 is 13 residues. The CDR3 nucleotides read TGTGCCAGCAGTTCCCTCGGTCCTTACGAGCAGTACTTC. Encoded protein: CASSSLGPYEQYF.